This TCR beta chain stems from a study of naive and memory T cell subsets (dated by TCRdb to about 2017). Background on the whole study: Sorted naive and memory T cell subsets from peripheral blood were analyzed in the study using a UMI-based, open-source pipeline for TCR alpha and beta sequencing. The results of the functional CMV T cell responses matched the IgG serology results in every case. RNA was DNase-treated and reverse transcribed with TCR constant-region primers, mostly using SuperScript III.

To note about this clonotype: The target of this receptor is not known. Base qualities are missing; no much larger clone stands one base away.

Clipping removes 3 bases from V and 2 bases from J, with 9 as the unmatched junction base count. The CDR3, from cysteine to phenylalanine, totals 17 residues. Here the CDR3 DNA is all that survives: 51 bases in frame from base 1. CDR1 and CDR2 are drawn from the germline V gene: SGDLS, YYNGEE. The paper as a whole reports these results and caveats: Following error correction, more than 85% of naive TCR sequences occurred only once, which made naive abundance distributions much steeper than those of memory subsets. A clonotype was defined as a single alpha or beta chain sequence rather than as a paired alpha/beta receptor. TCR abundance followed a power law with an exponent that was different for naive and memory subsets but consistent across the three individuals. The repertoire findings for the naive and memory subsets could not be validated, as no ground truth was available. RNA-based TCR counts may be affected by expression changes linked to T cell activation and differentiation. Gini index rose and Shannon and inverse Simpson diversity fell from naive through CM, EM and EMRA in both CD4 and CD8 cells.

From the second PCR step onward, the TCR alpha chain libraries and the TCR beta chain libraries were amplified separately. To determine each donor's CMV status, fresh PBMCs were stimulated overnight with CMV viral lysate, and IFNgamma production from CD4+ T cells was then assessed. Using Miltenyi beads, CD4 T cells were first positively selected, and CD8 T cells were then positively selected from the CD4-negative fraction. Cells stained for CD3, CD4, CD8, CD45RA, CD27 and a live/dead dye were sorted on a BD Aria II into four subsets by CD45RA and CD27. A few healthy volunteers provided blood, and each donor's sample was split into CD4 and CD8 T cells and then further divided into four differentiation subsets. Approximately 120 ml of peripheral blood was collected from each donor, and PBMC were isolated by Ficoll-Paque PLUS density-gradient centrifugation. Sorted cells were lysed in RLT buffer, and RNA was extracted with a Qiagen RNeasy kit and stored at -80°C.

Library creation used UMI-ligation and nested PCR. The beta constant-region primer consisted of an equimolar mixture of two oligonucleotides that together covered TRBC1 and TRBC2. A single-stranded oligonucleotide bearing the SP2 primer plus a 12-nucleotide UMI was ligated onto the 3' end of the cDNA by T4 RNA ligase 1. The ligated cDNA went through four rounds of PCR with nested alpha and beta constant-region primers together with the SP2 primer. The ligation reaction was incubated at 16°C for about 20-24 hours. PCR2 was typically run as a SYBR Green qPCR and stopped at a predetermined threshold to prevent over-amplification. Agencourt AMPure XP magnetic beads were used for all purifications after the first. Library amounts were measured by Qubit and library quality was assessed on a TapeStation, where the main peak was expected at around 650 bp. Sequencing of the pooled libraries was done on an Illumina MiSeq using v2 2x251 paired-end kits, which typically yielded roughly 0.85-2 million reads per sample. Each sample library was pooled at around 4.1 nM, and about 4.5-7.5% PhiX was included to improve cluster recognition. The source study handled its data this way. V and J genes were assigned to Demultiplexor-processed FASTQ reads by Decombinator through tag matching, with a single base-pair mismatch being allowed. Collapsinator relied on UMIs to fix sequencing errors as well as frequency errors caused by PCR heterogeneity. CDR3Translator translated TCRs and extracted CDR3s from the conserved cysteine to the FGXG phenylalanine, flagging non-productive sequences. Gini, Shannon entropy and inverse Simpson indices were calculated on repertoires that had been subsampled to equal numbers of UMI-defined TCRs. Power-law fits to clonotype abundance distributions were performed by maximum likelihood within the linear range. When run on a single naive CD8 sample, MIGEC and the pipeline yielded similar UMI counts, similar unique TCR numbers and similar clonal distributions. A set of several thousand CMV-associated CDR3 sequences, compiled from VDJdb and a published dataset, was used to search the repertoires. TCRdb reprocessed the public reads (quality trimming at Q25 with fastp, clone calling with MiXCR) and kept in-frame beta chains. Duplicate CDR3 protein sequences are folded into a single record with the most common DNA and genes. What appears here as the V and J calls and clone size reflects TCRdb's work, not the paper's. The sample has over 20,000 distinct CDR3 sequences on record, approximately 9.9% of them singletons. The ten largest make up around 18% of the sample.

The specimen was central memory CD8+ T cells from blood. The meaning of the sample's cell subset or site label: central memory, CD45RA- CD27+. The receptor's source is a human donor in good health. The chain joins TRBV9 to TRBJ2-5, with TRBD2 matching 11 junction bases. The base sequence is TGTGCCAGCAGCGGACCCATAGCGGGAGGGAGTCAAGAGACCCAGTACTTC. Its protein is CASSGPIAGGSQETQYF.